This TCR beta chain was identified during a study of cytomegalovirus exposure and HLA in healthy donors. V shed 3 bases, J shed 6 bases, and the junction held 5 bases outside the gene matches. This CDR3 is 15 amino acids long. Germline values: CDR1 MDHEN, CDR2 SYDVKM. The primer mix had 60 Vbeta and 13 Jbeta primers. Profiled with immunoSEQ multiplex PCR; TCRdb holds only in-frame clones, not every one. The data contain 110,000 or so clones, roughly 15% of them singletons. The sample consisted of PBMCs. The gene calls are TRBV28 and TRBJ1-2; 12 nucleotides line up with TRBD1. The TCR was taken from a female donor in good health and CMV-seronegative. CDR3 region: CASSLFGTGGDGYTF. The CDR3 nucleotides read TGTGCCAGCAGTTTGTTCGGGACAGGGGGCGATGGCTACACCTTC.